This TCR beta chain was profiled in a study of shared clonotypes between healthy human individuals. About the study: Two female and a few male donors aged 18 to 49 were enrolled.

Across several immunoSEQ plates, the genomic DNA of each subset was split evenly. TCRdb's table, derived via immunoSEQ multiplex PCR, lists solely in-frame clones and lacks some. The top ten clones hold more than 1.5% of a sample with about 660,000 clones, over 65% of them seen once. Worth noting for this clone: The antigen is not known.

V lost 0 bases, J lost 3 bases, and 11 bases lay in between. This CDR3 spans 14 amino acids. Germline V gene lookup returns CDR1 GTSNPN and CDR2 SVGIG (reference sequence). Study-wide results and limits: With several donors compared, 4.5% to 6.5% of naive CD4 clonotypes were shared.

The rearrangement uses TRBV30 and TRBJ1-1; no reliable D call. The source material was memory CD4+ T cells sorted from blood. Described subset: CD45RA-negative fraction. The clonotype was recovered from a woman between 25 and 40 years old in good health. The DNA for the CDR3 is TGTGCCTGGAGTGTACTCAGCTTTGACACTGAAGCTTTCTTT. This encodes CAWSVLSFDTEAFF.